One and the same sample provided the 5 T cell receptor beta chains below, sequenced in a study of cytotoxic CD8 clonotypes in ibrutinib-treated CLL. The table came from immunoSEQ multiplex PCR; TCRdb's copy has only in-frame clones and leaves some out. This table holds 300,000 or so clones, over 55% found once. The sample in question was PBMCs, obtained after 36 months of ibrutinib treatment. The receptor set was obtained from a human donor with chronic lymphocytic leukemia.

This chain uses TRBV25-1 with TRBJ1-3; D might be TRBD1 (5 bases). CDR1 is MGHDK, CDR2 SYGVNS, per germline. The V and J ends lost 4 bases and 0 bases respectively, with 10 bases between them. The CDR3 totals 15 residues. Here the CDR3 reads CASSGREPSGNTIYF. The CDR3 coding sequence is TGTGCCAGCAGTGGCAGGGAACCCTCTGGAAACACCATATATTTT.

This clone was seen only a few times. The gene calls are TRBV27 and TRBJ1-2; TRBD1 is a possible D gene (6 bases). Germline V gene data show CDR1 as MNHEY and CDR2 as SMNVEV (reference sequence). CDR3 size: 16 residues. V was cut by 5 bases and J by 4 bases, with 20 bases left in between. The CDR3 DNA is TGTGCCAGCAGTCCGGGACATTATAGAAGCCTCTATGGCTACACCTTC. Translated: CASSPGHYRSLYGYTF.

This clone was observed once. The rearrangement joins TRBV6-5 to TRBJ1-2; D is ambiguous. Germline V CDR1 and CDR2: MNHEY, SVGAGI. V dropped 0 bases and J dropped 4 bases, with 12 bases sitting between them. The CDR3 consists of 15 residues. CDR3 in amino acids: CASSYSFRSPYGYTF. CDR3 DNA sequence: TGTGCCAGCAGTTACTCCTTCCGCAGCCCCTATGGCTACACCTTC.

This sequence joins TRBV10-3 and TRBJ1-4; 7 bases align to TRBD1. The J segment lost 6 bases and the V segment lost 3 bases, leaving 4 bases of the junction unmatched. Per germline, CDR1 ENHRY and CDR2 SYGVKD. This CDR3 is 14 amino acids long. The CDR3: CAISDRDRDEKLFF. The CDR3 DNA is TGTGCCATCAGTGACCGGGACAGAGATGAAAAACTGTTTTTT.

This chain joins TRBV5-4 and TRBJ2-7, with 11 nucleotides matching TRBD1. Germline CDR1 SGHNT, CDR2 YYREEE (reference sequence). The CDR3 covers 15 residues. V was pared by 3 bases and J by 3 bases, with 5 bases of the junction left unmatched. The CDR3 region is CASSSSGTGGYEQYF. CDR3 sequence (DNA): TGTGCCAGCAGCTCCTCCGGGACAGGGGGCTACGAGCAGTACTTC. The full variable domain, with the rest looked up from reference TRBV5-4 and TRBJ2-7, is ETGVTQSPTHLIKTRGQQVTLRCSSQSGHNTVSWYQQALGQGPQFIFQYYREEENGRGNFPPRFSGLQFPNYSSELNVNALELDDSALYLCASSSSGTGGYEQYFGPGTRLTVT.